This T cell receptor (beta chain) is drawn from a study of identifying expanded T cells in peripheral blood. V was clipped by 5 bases and J by 4 bases; unmatched bases: 4. CDR3 length: 15 residues. Germline V gives CDR1 SNHLY, CDR2 FYNNEI. This clone was seen only once. Its target is unknown. Broader study findings: Differentially abundant clones: approximately 1.3 between replicates, around 16 at around 14 days, less than 25 at four. Two-week clone count variance significantly increased as total template count grew.

Assay: immunoSEQ multiplex PCR; the TCRdb copy retains only in-frame clones and omits some. This sample has under 95,000 clones, with 89% found just once. Collection occurred without any documented infections or immune events in donors. The receptor comes from a person aged 18-70 years in good health. The chain uses TRBV2 and TRBJ2-6, with 8 bases that match TRBD1. Sequencing was carried out using blood. The CDR3 DNA is TGTGCCAGCAGTATGGACAGGGCCGGGGCCAACGTCCTGACTTTC. Its protein product is CASSMDRAGANVLTF.